This T cell receptor beta chain was obtained from a study of blood T cells in healthy people across ages. General study findings and limits: PBMCs were not sorted, which prevented a conclusive comparison of naive versus antigen-experienced cells. It was held that the diversity estimates obtained from one million T cells were underestimates.

Combining a sample-barcoded 5' primer with a J-beta primer mix, a second PCR ran for about 7 to 11 cycles. A 12-random-nucleotide template-switch adaptor tagged each cDNA molecule. Every sample gave at least 2.5 million paired-end reads containing CDR3. TCRdb used MiXCR to reprocess the 5' RACE reads, holding one entry per CDR3 protein. Among hundreds of thousands of distinct CDR3 sequences, about 44% were seen once, and the ten largest hold 10% to 15%. V dropped 2 bases and J dropped 6; count of bases not matched to a gene: 10. The CDR3 totals 17 residues. Per the germline V gene, CDR1 is SGHTA and CDR2 is FQGNSA. This clonotype was recorded many times. Its specificity is unknown.

The receptor was derived from a man aged 30 to 45 in good health. V gene TRBV7-2 combines with J gene TRBJ2-3; 11 positions agree with TRBD2. The sequencing input was blood. In DNA, the CDR3 is TGTGCCAGCAGCTTACAAGTTAGCGGGGGGGCCGGGGATACGCAGTATTTT. Encoded protein: CASSLQVSGGAGDTQYF. The variable domain in full, with the rest retrieved from reference TRBV7-2 and TRBJ2-3, is GAGVSQSPSNKVTEKGKDVELRCDPISGHTALYWYRQSLGQGLEFLIYFQGNSAPDKSGLPSDRFSAERTGGSVSTLTIQRTQQEDSAVYLCASSLQVSGGAGDTQYFGPGTRLTVL.